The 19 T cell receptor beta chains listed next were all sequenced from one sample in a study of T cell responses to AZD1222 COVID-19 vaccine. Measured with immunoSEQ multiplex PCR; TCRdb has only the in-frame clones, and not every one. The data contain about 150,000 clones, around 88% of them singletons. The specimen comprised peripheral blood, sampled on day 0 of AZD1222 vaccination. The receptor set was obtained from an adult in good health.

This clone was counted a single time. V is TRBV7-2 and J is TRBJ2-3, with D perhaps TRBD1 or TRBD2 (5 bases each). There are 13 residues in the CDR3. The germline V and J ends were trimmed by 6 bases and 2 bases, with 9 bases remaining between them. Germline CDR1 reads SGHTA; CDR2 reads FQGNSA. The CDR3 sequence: CASRGPNTDTQYF. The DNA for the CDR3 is TGTGCCAGCAGGGGACCTAACACAGATACGCAGTATTTT.

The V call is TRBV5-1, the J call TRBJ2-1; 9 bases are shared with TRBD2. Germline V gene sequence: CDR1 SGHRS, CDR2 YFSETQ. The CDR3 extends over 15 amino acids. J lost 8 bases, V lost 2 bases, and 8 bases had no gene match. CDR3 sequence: CASSLRDSGRHEQFF. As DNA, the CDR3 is TGCGCCAGCAGCTTACGGGATAGCGGGAGACATGAGCAGTTCTTC.

The CDR3 region is CASRRIGQNTEAFF. Written as DNA, the CDR3 is TGTGCCAGCAGGCGCATAGGACAGAACACTGAAGCTTTCTTT. J is TRBJ1-1 and V is TRBV6-5; TRBD1 might be the D (5 bases). CDR1 MNHEY and CDR2 SVGAGI come from the germline V gene. V lost 6 bases to trimming and J lost 1 base, with 12 bases between them. CDR3 size: 14 residues.

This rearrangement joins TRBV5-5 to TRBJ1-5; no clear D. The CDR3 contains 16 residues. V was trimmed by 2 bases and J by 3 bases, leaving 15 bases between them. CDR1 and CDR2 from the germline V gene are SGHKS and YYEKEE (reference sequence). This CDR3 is CASSLRGNTHNQPQHF. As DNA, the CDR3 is TGTGCCAGCAGCTTACGGGGAAACACCCACAATCAGCCCCAGCATTTT.

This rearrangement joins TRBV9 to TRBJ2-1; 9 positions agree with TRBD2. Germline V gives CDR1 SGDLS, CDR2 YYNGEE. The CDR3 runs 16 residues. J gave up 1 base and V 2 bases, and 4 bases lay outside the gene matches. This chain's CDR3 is CASSVRSGSSYNEQFF. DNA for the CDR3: TGTGCCAGCAGCGTTCGTAGCGGGAGTTCCTACAATGAGCAGTTCTTC.

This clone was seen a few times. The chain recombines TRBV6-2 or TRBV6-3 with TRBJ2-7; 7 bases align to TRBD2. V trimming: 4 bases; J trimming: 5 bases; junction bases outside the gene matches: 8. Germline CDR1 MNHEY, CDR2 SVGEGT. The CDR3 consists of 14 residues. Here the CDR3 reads CASSLAGASDEQYF. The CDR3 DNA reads TGTGCCAGCAGTTTAGCGGGCGCGTCCGACGAGCAGTACTTC.

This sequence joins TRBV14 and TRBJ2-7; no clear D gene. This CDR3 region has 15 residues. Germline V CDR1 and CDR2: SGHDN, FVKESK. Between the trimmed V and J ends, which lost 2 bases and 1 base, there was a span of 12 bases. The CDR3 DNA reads TGTGCCAGCAGCCAATTTCGTGTCTCGTCCTACGAGCAGTACTTC. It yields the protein CASSQFRVSSYEQYF.

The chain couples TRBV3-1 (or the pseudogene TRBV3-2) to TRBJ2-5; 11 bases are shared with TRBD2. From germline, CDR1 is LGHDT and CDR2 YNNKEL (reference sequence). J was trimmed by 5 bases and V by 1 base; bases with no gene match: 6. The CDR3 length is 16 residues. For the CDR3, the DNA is TGTGCCAGCAGCCAAGTAACTAGCGGGAGCGGGGAGACCCAGTACTTC. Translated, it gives CASSQVTSGSGETQYF.

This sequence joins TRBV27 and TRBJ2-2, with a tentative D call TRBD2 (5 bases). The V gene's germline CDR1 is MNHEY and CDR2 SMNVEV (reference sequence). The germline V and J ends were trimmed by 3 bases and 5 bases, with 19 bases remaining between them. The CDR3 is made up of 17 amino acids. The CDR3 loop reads CASSFSQADSRTGELFF. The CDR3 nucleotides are TGTGCCAGCAGTTTCAGTCAAGCGGACTCGAGGACCGGGGAGCTGTTTTTT.

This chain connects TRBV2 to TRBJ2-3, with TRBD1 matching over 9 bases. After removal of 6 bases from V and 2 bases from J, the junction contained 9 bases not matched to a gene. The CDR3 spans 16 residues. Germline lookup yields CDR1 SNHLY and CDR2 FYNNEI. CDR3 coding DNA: TGTGCCAGCAGCGATCGGACAGGGGATATCACAGATACGCAGTATTTT. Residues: CASSDRTGDITDTQYF. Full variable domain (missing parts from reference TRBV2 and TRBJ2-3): EPEVTQTPSHQVTQMGQEVILRCVPISNHLYFYWYRQILGQKVEFLVSFYNNEISEKSEIFDDQFSVERPDGSNFTLKIRSTKLEDSAMYFCASSDRTGDITDTQYFGPGTRLTVL.

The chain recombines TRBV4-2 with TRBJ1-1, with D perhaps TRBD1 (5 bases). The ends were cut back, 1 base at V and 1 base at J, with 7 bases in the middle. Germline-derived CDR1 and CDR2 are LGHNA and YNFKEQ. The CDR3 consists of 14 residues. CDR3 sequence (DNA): TGTGCCAGCAGCCAAGCGGGACGGAACACTGAAGCTTTCTTT. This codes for CASSQAGRNTEAFF.

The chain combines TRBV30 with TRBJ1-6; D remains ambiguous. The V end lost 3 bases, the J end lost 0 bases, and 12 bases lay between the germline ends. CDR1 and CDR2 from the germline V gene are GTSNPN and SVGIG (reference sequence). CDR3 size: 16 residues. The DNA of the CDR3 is TGTGCCTGGAGCCCCCGGACGAGCTCCTATAATTCACCCCTCCACTTT. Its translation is CAWSPRTSSYNSPLHF. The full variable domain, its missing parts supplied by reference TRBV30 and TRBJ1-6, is SQTIHQWPATLVQPVGSPLSLECTVEGTSNPNLYWYRQAAGRGLQLLFYSVGIGQISSEVPQNLSASRPQDRQFILSSKKLLLSDSGFYLCAWSPRTSSYNSPLHFGNGTRLTVT.

CDR3 residues: CASSYQGSQLFF. The CDR3 DNA reads as TGTGCCAGCAGTTATCAGGGATCGCAACTGTTTTTT. V is TRBV6-5 and J is TRBJ1-4; TRBD1 might be the D (5 bases). CDR3 length equals 12 residues. The V gene's germline CDR1 is MNHEY and CDR2 SVGAGI. The V gene lost 3 bases and the J gene lost 12 bases, with 11 bases spanning the gap.

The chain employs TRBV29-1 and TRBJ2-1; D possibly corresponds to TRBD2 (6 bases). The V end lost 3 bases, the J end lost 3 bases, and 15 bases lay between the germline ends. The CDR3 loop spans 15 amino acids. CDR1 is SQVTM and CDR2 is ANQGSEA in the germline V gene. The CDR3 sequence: CSVDHLGGFYNEQFF. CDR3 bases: TGCAGCGTTGATCACCTCGGGGGTTTCTACAATGAGCAGTTCTTC.

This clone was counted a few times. CDR3 in amino acids: CATSRDAEYGYTF. DNA of the CDR3: TGTGCCACCAGCAGAGACGCAGAGTATGGCTACACCTTC. This chain joins TRBV15 and TRBJ1-2, with unresolved D. V was shortened by 0 bases and J by 5 bases, with 7 bases between the two germline ends. The CDR3 loop spans 13 amino acids. Germline lookup yields CDR1 LNHNV and CDR2 YYDKDF (reference sequence).

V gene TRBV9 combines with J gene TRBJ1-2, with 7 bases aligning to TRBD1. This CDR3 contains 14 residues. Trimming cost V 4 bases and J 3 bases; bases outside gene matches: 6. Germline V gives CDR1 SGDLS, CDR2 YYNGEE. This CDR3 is CASSPTGEDYGYTF. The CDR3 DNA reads TGTGCCAGCAGCCCAACAGGGGAGGACTATGGCTACACCTTC.

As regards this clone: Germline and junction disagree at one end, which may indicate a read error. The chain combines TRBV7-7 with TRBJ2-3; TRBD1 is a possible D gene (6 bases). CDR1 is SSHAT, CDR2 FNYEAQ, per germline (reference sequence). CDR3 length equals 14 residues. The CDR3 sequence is CASSLRGFTDTQYF. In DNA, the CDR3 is TGTGCTAGCAGCCTCAGGGGATTCACAGATACGCAGTATTTT.

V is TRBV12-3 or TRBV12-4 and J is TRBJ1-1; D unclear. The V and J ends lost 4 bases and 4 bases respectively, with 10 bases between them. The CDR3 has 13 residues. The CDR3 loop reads CASSWGHGTEAFF. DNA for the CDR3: TGTGCCAGCAGTTGGGGTCATGGCACTGAAGCTTTCTTT.

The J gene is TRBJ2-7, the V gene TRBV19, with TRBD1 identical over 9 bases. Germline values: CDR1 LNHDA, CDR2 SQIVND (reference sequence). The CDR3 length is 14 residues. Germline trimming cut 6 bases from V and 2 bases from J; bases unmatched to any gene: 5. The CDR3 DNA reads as TGTGCCAGTAGCTTGACAGGGGGTACCTACGAGCAGTACTTC. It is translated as CASSLTGGTYEQYF.